One T cell receptor beta chain is described in this entry. The source of the sample is a study of cytomegalovirus exposure and HLA in healthy donors. This CDR3 has 18 amino acids. Germline CDR1 is SEHNR and CDR2 is FQNEAQ (reference sequence). Trimming took 6 bases from V and 2 from J; bases not matched to a gene: 11. PCR used 60 Vbeta primers and 13 Jbeta primers. Produced via immunoSEQ multiplex PCR; TCRdb's table is partial and in-frame only. The sample holds approximately 140,000 clones; nearly 85% are singletons and the top ten take roughly 1.2%. This chain uses TRBV7-9 with TRBJ1-3; 12 bases match TRBD1. This TCR came from a boy aged 10-17 years in good health and CMV-seronegative. Material for sequencing was PBMCs. CDR3 loop: CASRTGTGGGLPGNTIYF. The DNA of the CDR3 is TGTGCCAGCAGAACCGGGACAGGGGGCGGTTTACCTGGAAACACCATATATTTT.